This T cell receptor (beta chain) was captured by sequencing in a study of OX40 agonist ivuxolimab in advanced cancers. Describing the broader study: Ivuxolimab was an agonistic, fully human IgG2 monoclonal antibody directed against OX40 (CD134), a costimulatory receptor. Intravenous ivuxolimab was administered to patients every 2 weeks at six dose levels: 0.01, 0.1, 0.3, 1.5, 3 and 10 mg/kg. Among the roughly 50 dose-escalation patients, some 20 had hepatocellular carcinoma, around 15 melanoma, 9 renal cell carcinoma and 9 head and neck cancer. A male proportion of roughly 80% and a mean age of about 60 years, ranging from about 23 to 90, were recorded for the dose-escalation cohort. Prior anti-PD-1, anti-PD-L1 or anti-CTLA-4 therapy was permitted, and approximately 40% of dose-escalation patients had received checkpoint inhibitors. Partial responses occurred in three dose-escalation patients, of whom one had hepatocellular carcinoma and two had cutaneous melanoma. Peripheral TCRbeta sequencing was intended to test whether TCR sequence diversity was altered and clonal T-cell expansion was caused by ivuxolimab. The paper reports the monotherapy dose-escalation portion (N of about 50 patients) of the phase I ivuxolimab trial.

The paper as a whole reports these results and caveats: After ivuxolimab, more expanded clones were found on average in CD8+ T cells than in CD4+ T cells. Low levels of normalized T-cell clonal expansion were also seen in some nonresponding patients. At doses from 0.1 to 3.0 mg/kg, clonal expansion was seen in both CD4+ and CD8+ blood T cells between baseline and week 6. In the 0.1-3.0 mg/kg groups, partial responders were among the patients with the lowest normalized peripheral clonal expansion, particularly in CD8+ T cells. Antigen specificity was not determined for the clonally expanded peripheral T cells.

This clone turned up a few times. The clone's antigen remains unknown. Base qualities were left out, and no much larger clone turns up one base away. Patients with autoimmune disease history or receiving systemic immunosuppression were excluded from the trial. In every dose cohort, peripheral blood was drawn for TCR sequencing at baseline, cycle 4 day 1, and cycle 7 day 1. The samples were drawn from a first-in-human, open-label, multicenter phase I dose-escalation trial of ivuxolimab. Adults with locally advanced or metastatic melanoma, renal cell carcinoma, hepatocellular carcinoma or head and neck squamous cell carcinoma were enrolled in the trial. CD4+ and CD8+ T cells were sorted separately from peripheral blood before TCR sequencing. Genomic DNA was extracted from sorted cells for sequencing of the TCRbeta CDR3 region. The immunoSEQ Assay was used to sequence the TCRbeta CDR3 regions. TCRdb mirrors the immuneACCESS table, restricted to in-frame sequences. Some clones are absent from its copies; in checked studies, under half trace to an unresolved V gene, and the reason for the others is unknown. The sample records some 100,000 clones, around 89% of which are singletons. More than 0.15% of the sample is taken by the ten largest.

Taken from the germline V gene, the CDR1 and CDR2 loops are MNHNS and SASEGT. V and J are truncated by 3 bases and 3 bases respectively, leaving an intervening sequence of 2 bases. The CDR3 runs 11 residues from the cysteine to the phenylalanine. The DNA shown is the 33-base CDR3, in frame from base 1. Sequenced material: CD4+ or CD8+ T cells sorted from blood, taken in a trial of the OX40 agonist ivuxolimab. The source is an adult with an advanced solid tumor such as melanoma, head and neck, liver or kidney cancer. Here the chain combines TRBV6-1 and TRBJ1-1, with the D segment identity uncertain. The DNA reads TGTGCCAGCAGTGAGTACACTGAAGCTTTCTTT. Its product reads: CASSEYTEAFF.